These T cell receptor beta chains were read from a single sample in a study of shared T cell receptors in the human thymus. Profiled with immunoSEQ multiplex PCR; TCRdb holds only in-frame clones, not every one. The sample consists of about 730,000 clones, roughly 88% of them appearing once. The sample was also linked to a second study, of human thymus T cells.

The sequenced material came from thymocytes. These receptors all stem from a girl under three years old with a congenital heart defect. CDR3s include the opening cysteine and the closing phenylalanine or tryptophan. Each record gives: clone size, V gene, D gene, J gene, CDR3 DNA, CDR3 protein. A D gene is named only where the DNA matches it firmly. Where a row states a size, it is once, few, many or the class of an expanded clone; other rows omit it.

clone_size: .
v_call: TRBV29-1
d_call: .
j_call: TRBJ2-2
cdr3_nt: TGCAGCGTTGAAGATAAACCTCCCCCGGGACAGAACACCGGGGAGCTGTTTTTT
cdr3_aa: CSVEDKPPPGQNTGELFF

clone_size: .
v_call: TRBV30
d_call: TRBD1
j_call: TRBJ1-1
cdr3_nt: TGTGCCTGGAGTCCAGGGGGCGGACCGAACACTGAAGCTTTCTTT
cdr3_aa: CAWSPGGGPNTEAFF

clone_size: .
v_call: TRBV4-1
d_call: TRBD1
j_call: TRBJ1-1
cdr3_nt: TGCGCCAGCAGCGAGGGACAGGGAGCTTTCTTT
cdr3_aa: CASSEGQGAFF

clone_size: .
v_call: TRBV10-1
d_call: .
j_call: TRBJ1-1
cdr3_nt: TGCGCCAGCAGTGAGTCCGGGGAGGGAACTGAAGCTTTCTTT
cdr3_aa: CASSESGEGTEAFF

clone_size: .
v_call: TRBV15
d_call: .
j_call: TRBJ1-5
cdr3_nt: TGTGCCACCAGCAGGGGCCCAAAGCAGCCCCAGCATTTT
cdr3_aa: CATSRGPKQPQHF

clone_size: .
v_call: TRBV6-1
d_call: .
j_call: TRBJ1-2
cdr3_nt: TGTGCCAGCATAGAGGGCCGAATCCATGGCTACACCTTC
cdr3_aa: CASIEGRIHGYTF

clone_size: .
v_call: TRBV27
d_call: .
j_call: TRBJ1-2
cdr3_nt: TGTGCCAGCAGTTTTACGGGGAGTCGAGGAGGGGTGAACTATGGCTACACCTTC
cdr3_aa: CASSFTGSRGGVNYGYTF

clone_size: .
v_call: TRBV7-9
d_call: .
j_call: TRBJ2-7
cdr3_nt: TGTGCCAGCAGCTTCGGGCCTGACAGGTGCGGCGAGCAGTACTTC
cdr3_aa: CASSFGPDRCGEQYF

clone_size: .
v_call: TRBV4-3
d_call: TRBD2
j_call: TRBJ2-3
cdr3_nt: TGCGCCAGCAGCCAAGATGGGAGCGGGGGGACAGATACGCAGTATTTT
cdr3_aa: CASSQDGSGGTDTQYF

clone_size: .
v_call: TRBV7-9
d_call: TRBD1
j_call: TRBJ1-5
cdr3_nt: TGTGCCAGCAGCCGGGACAGGGGGCCTCAGCCCCAGCATTTT
cdr3_aa: CASSRDRGPQPQHF

clone_size: .
v_call: TRBV27
d_call: TRBD1
j_call: TRBJ1-4
cdr3_nt: TGTGCCAGCAGGAAGACAGGGGCAAATGAAAAACTGTTTTTT
cdr3_aa: CASRKTGANEKLFF

clone_size: few
v_call: TRBV7-9
d_call: .
j_call: TRBJ2-7
cdr3_nt: TGTGCCAGCAGCTTCCCAGACAGAATGTACGAGCAGTACTTC
cdr3_aa: CASSFPDRMYEQYF

clone_size: .
v_call: TRBV27
d_call: TRBD2
j_call: TRBJ2-3
cdr3_nt: TGTGCCAGCAGCTCTAGCGGGACGAGCACAGATACGCAGTATTTT
cdr3_aa: CASSSSGTSTDTQYF

clone_size: .
v_call: TRBV14
d_call: .
j_call: TRBJ1-3
cdr3_nt: TGTGCCAGCAGCAGGCGTGGGGGGGGAAGCTCTGGAAACACCATATATTTT
cdr3_aa: CASSRRGGGSSGNTIYF

clone_size: few
v_call: TRBV14
d_call: .
j_call: TRBJ2-7
cdr3_nt: TGTGCCAGCAGCCAAGGAGGGTTCCACGAGCAGTACTTC
cdr3_aa: CASSQGGFHEQYF

clone_size: .
v_call: TRBV28
d_call: TRBD1
j_call: TRBJ1-2
cdr3_nt: TGTGCCAGCAGTTTAAGCAGAGGGGGGACAGGGGGTATCACGGATGGCTACACCTTC
cdr3_aa: CASSLSRGGTGGITDGYTF

clone_size: .
v_call: TRBV4-1
d_call: TRBD1
j_call: TRBJ1-2
cdr3_nt: TGCGCCAGCAGCCAAACGACAGGGCGGTATGGCTACACCTTC
cdr3_aa: CASSQTTGRYGYTF

clone_size: .
v_call: TRBV9
d_call: TRBD1
j_call: TRBJ2-5
cdr3_nt: TGTGCCAGCAGCCCCTATCCCCTCGCGACAGGGCAAGAGACCCAGTACTTC
cdr3_aa: CASSPYPLATGQETQYF

clone_size: .
v_call: TRBV7-6
d_call: .
j_call: TRBJ1-2
cdr3_nt: TGTGCCAGCAGCCCCGGGACATACTTTCTCTATGGCTACACCTTC
cdr3_aa: CASSPGTYFLYGYTF

clone_size: .
v_call: TRBV6-5
d_call: TRBD1
j_call: TRBJ2-7
cdr3_nt: TGTGCCAGCAGTTACTCGGGACAGGGATACGAGCAGTACTTC
cdr3_aa: CASSYSGQGYEQYF

clone_size: .
v_call: TRBV6-1
d_call: .
j_call: TRBJ2-7
cdr3_nt: TGTGCCAGCAGTGAAGGCGGGGTCCTGTCATTCGGTATAGGTTACGAGCAGTACTTC
cdr3_aa: CASSEGGVLSFGIGYEQYF

clone_size: .
v_call: TRBV7-2
d_call: .
j_call: TRBJ2-5
cdr3_nt: TGTGCCAGCAGCTTAGTAGCGGCACATCAAGAGACCCAGTACTTC
cdr3_aa: CASSLVAAHQETQYF

clone_size: .
v_call: TRBV15
d_call: TRBD1
j_call: TRBJ1-2
cdr3_nt: TGTGCCACCAGCAGGTACAGGGAAGGGGGCTTTGGGAGAAGCTATGGCTACACCTTC
cdr3_aa: CATSRYREGGFGRSYGYTF

clone_size: .
v_call: TRBV29-1
d_call: TRBD1
j_call: TRBJ2-5
cdr3_nt: TGCAGCGTTGCAGGGGGCGAAGTGGAGACCCAGTACTTC
cdr3_aa: CSVAGGEVETQYF

clone_size: .
v_call: TRBV9
d_call: TRBD1
j_call: TRBJ1-2
cdr3_nt: TGTGCCAGCAGCGGGGGACAGGGGGACTATGGCTACACCTTC
cdr3_aa: CASSGGQGDYGYTF

clone_size: .
v_call: TRBV7-2
d_call: .
j_call: TRBJ2-7
cdr3_nt: TGTGCCAGCAGCTTAGAAGGAGATCAGTACGAGCAGTACTTC
cdr3_aa: CASSLEGDQYEQYF

clone_size: .
v_call: TRBV27
d_call: .
j_call: TRBJ1-1
cdr3_nt: TGTGCCAGCAGTGAGCGCCCCGGTTCAAAACCCTCCCTCTGGCTTAAGAACACTGAAGCTTTCTTT
cdr3_aa: CASSERPGSKPSLWLKNTEAFF

clone_size: .
v_call: TRBV19
d_call: .
j_call: TRBJ2-3
cdr3_nt: TGTGCCAGTAGCCCAGCGCAGGGGACAGATACGCAGTATTTT
cdr3_aa: CASSPAQGTDTQYF

clone_size: .
v_call: TRBV7-8
d_call: TRBD1
j_call: TRBJ1-2
cdr3_nt: TGTGCCAGCAGCCAAAGGGACAGGTGGACCCCTCAAGAGGGCTACACCTTC
cdr3_aa: CASSQRDRWTPQEGYTF

clone_size: .
v_call: TRBV11-2
d_call: .
j_call: TRBJ2-7
cdr3_nt: TGTGCCAGCAGCCCCTGGCTGGAGCCGGGGACACCATTCTACGAGCAGTACTTC
cdr3_aa: CASSPWLEPGTPFYEQYF

clone_size: .
v_call: TRBV4-1
d_call: .
j_call: TRBJ2-1
cdr3_nt: TGCGCCAGCAGCCAAGATCAACAGACAGAGATGTACAATGAGCAGTTCTTC
cdr3_aa: CASSQDQQTEMYNEQFF

clone_size: .
v_call: TRBV7-2
d_call: TRBD1
j_call: TRBJ2-7
cdr3_nt: TGTGCCAGCAGGCCGAGACAGGGCCGTGAAGTTTACGAGCAGTACTTC
cdr3_aa: CASRPRQGREVYEQYF

clone_size: .
v_call: TRBV4-2
d_call: .
j_call: TRBJ2-1
cdr3_nt: TGTGCCAGCAGCCAAGATCACGAGGACCCAGGCGGGGTCTACAATGAGCAGTTCTTC
cdr3_aa: CASSQDHEDPGGVYNEQFF

clone_size: .
v_call: TRBV27
d_call: .
j_call: TRBJ2-5
cdr3_nt: TGTGCCAGCAGTCCCAGTCGAAAAGACAGACAAGAGACCCAGTACTTC
cdr3_aa: CASSPSRKDRQETQYF

clone_size: .
v_call: TRBV19
d_call: .
j_call: TRBJ1-1
cdr3_nt: TGTGCCAGTAGTATAGCCATGAAGGCGGCCAAGAACACTGAAGCTTTCTTT
cdr3_aa: CASSIAMKAAKNTEAFF

clone_size: .
v_call: TRBV28
d_call: TRBD2
j_call: TRBJ2-7
cdr3_nt: TGTGCCAGCAGCCGGACTAGCGGGGTATCCTACGAGCAGTACTTC
cdr3_aa: CASSRTSGVSYEQYF

clone_size: .
v_call: TRBV5-6
d_call: .
j_call: TRBJ2-5
cdr3_nt: TGTGCCAGCAGCAGGACCGACTACTTCCCCAAAGAGACCCAGTACTTC
cdr3_aa: CASSRTDYFPKETQYF

clone_size: .
v_call: TRBV6-1
d_call: TRBD2
j_call: TRBJ2-7
cdr3_nt: TGTGCCAGCAGTGTTAGTCGGGACTACCTCGTCGACGAGCAGTACTTC
cdr3_aa: CASSVSRDYLVDEQYF

clone_size: .
v_call: TRBV7-6
d_call: TRBD1
j_call: TRBJ1-4
cdr3_nt: TGTGCCAGCAGCGCCCGGACAGGGGGATTTAATGAAAAACTGTTTTTT
cdr3_aa: CASSARTGGFNEKLFF

clone_size: .
v_call: TRBV6-6
d_call: .
j_call: TRBJ1-1
cdr3_nt: TGTGCCAGCACCCCGGGTGGGAGGAGGGGTTTCTTT
cdr3_aa: CASTPGGRRGFF

clone_size: .
v_call: TRBV7-8
d_call: TRBD2
j_call: TRBJ2-5
cdr3_nt: TGTGCCAGCAGCTCAGGACTAGCGGGGTTAGGGGAGACCCAGTACTTC
cdr3_aa: CASSSGLAGLGETQYF

clone_size: few
v_call: TRBV7-9
d_call: .
j_call: TRBJ1-2
cdr3_nt: TGTGCCAGCAGCTTATCCGAGGGAGTGGCCACTAACTATGGCTACACCTTC
cdr3_aa: CASSLSEGVATNYGYTF